Sequencing of this T cell receptor beta chain was carried out in a study of early stage breast cancer tumors (dated by TCRdb to the late 2010s). With respect to the entire study: Of the roughly 16 invasive breast tumors, eleven to twelve were found to be estrogen receptor-positive, progesterone receptor-positive and HER2-negative. Of the roughly 12 ER+/PR+/HER2- tumors, eight were classified as invasive ductal carcinomas and four as invasive lobular carcinomas. On average, each sample had 9 to 10-fold read coverage. The samples as a whole yielded some 2,500,000 detected templates, corresponding to roughly 1.1 million unique clonotypes. General study outcomes and caveats: Because the cohort was small, a breakdown by tumor subtype could not be done. Repertoires from blood resembled normal breast more closely than tumor, and using blood as a reference for each tissue separated tumor from normal in about 85% of the 16 patients. Sequencing bulk genomic DNA from unsorted cells could not capture chain pairing or functional markers like CD4, CD8 and FOXP3. Compared with adjacent normal breast tissue, tumors had higher clonality and 2 to 3-fold greater T cell density. Enriched TCRB sequences shared across patients were mostly commonly generated sequences, unlikely to play an important role in the tumor microenvironment.

Two independent genomic DNA replicates were amplified for each sample, with roughly 0.5 ug used for blood and about 1.5 ug for tumor or normal breast. Following the manufacturer's instructions, the ImmunoSeq Intro kit was used to carry out TCRB sequencing on genomic DNA. For absolute quantification, the roughly 31-cycle multiplex PCR included proprietary primers along with spike-in control sequences. An 87-bp fragment spanning the CDR3 and flanking V and J genes was sequenced with single-end 150-bp reads. Each lane of an Illumina MiSeq using version 3.0 chemistry carried seven multiplexed samples, with two replicates per sample. The authors' analysis ran thus. The vendor's proprietary pipeline handled the raw data processing, merging both replicates into a single result for each sample. Productive rearrangements sharing the V-gene family, CDR3 amino acid sequence and J-gene segment were defined as clonotypes. Clonality was computed as 1 minus the normalized Shannon entropy (Pielou evenness) of TCRB abundances. T cell density was estimated by dividing total templates by the number of input cells inferred from the DNA input amount. Total repertoire diversity and clonality were estimated with Recon using default parameters. Clonotypes with over 0.1% abundance in tumor and at least 32-fold higher abundance in tumor than in normal breast were defined as tumor-enriched. Entries here come from immuneACCESS through TCRdb and include only in-frame sequences with V and J called. Some clones fail to appear in such tables; in the studies checked, an unresolved V gene covers under half of the shortfall, and the cause of the remainder is unknown. Clone size and the V and J calls come from that table; the DNA yielded D and trimming. The sample has just over 70,000 clones on record, 70% to 85% of them singletons. 3.5% of the sample is in the top ten clones.

In regard to this clone: Its antigen is currently not known. Within one base of it there is no much larger clone, and no base qualities were kept.

V was cut back by 0 bases and J by 7 bases, leaving a gap of 17 bases between them. The CDR3 holds 16 amino acids from the cysteine to the phenylalanine. Of all the DNA, just the CDR3 is kept, 48 bases in frame from base 1. CDR1 and CDR2 were assigned from the germline V gene as SGDLS and YYNGEE. The study profiled bulk TCR beta-chain repertoires in matched peripheral blood, tumor and adjacent normal breast tissue taken from about 15 patients with early-stage breast cancer. Before surgery, about 4.5-11 mL of whole blood was collected into EDTA tubes and then processed within 2 hours. Peripheral blood mononuclear cells were isolated by Ficoll-Paque centrifugation in SepMate-50 tubes. PBMCs were cryopreserved in aliquots of about 1.7 to 4.5 million cells in around 90% FBS with around 10% DMSO and kept in liquid nitrogen. The Qiagen AllPrep DNA/RNA Mini kit was used for genomic DNA extraction.

This sequence uses TRBV9 and TRBJ2-1; a confident D gene designation cannot be given. Material for sequencing was blood. The TCR sequence derives from a person aged 55 to 75 with breast cancer. The CDR3 protein is CASSVDLGSALNEQFF. In nucleotides, the sequence is TGTGCCAGCAGCGTAGACCTGGGATCCGCCCTAAATGAGCAGTTCTTC.